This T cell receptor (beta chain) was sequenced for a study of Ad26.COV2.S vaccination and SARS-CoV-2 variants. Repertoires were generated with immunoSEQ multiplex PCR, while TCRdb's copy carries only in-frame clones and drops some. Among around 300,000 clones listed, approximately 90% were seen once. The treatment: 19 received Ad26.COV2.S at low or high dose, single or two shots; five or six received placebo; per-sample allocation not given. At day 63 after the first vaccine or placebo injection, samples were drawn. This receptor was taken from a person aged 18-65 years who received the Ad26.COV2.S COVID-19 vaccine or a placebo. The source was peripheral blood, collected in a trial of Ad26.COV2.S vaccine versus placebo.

The CDR3 reads CASSADRGARYEQYF. The CDR3 coding sequence is TGTGCCAGCAGCGCCGACAGGGGCGCCAGATACGAGCAGTACTTC. The chain is built from TRBV5-5 and TRBJ2-7; 8 nucleotides agree with TRBD1. The CDR3 totals 15 residues. CDR1 SGHKS and CDR2 YYEKEE come from the germline V gene (reference sequence). V lost 4 bases, J lost 4 bases, and 10 bases stayed unmatched.